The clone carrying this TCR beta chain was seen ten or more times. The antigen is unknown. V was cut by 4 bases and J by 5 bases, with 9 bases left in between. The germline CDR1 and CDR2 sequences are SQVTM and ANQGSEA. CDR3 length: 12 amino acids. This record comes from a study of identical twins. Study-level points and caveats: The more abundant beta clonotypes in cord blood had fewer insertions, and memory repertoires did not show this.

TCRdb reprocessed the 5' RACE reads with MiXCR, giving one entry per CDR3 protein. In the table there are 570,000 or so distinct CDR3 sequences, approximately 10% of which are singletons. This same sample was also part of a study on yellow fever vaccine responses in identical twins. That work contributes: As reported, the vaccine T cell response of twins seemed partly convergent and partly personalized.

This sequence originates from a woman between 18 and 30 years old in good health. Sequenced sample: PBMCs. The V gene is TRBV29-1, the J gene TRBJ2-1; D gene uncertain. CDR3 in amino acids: CSVALGHNEQFF. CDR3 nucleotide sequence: TGCAGCGTTGCATTAGGACACAATGAGCAGTTCTTC.